One and the same sample provided the 26 T cell receptor beta chains below, sequenced in a study of neurological immune-mediated disorders. TCRdb reanalysed the 5' RACE reads using MiXCR and keeps one entry per CDR3 protein. Here the sample spans around 70,000 distinct CDR3 sequences, roughly 3% being singletons. The sequenced material came from PBMCs. These receptors were obtained from a woman between 45 and 60 years old with multiple sclerosis.

This clonotype was picked up many times. In DNA form, the CDR3 reads TGCAGTGCTCCTTCAGCAGCGGGAGGGCCTAATGAGCAGTTCTTC. Translating gives CSAPSAAGGPNEQFF. The gene calls are TRBV20-1 and TRBJ2-1, with TRBD2 identical over 10 bases. Losses at the gene ends were 5 bases for V and 7 bases for J; bases not matched to a gene: 11. Germline V gene data show CDR1 as DFQATT and CDR2 as SNEGSKA (reference sequence). There are 15 residues in the CDR3.

This clonotype was seen many times. The CDR3 DNA sequence: TGCGCCAGCAGCTTGGGAGGGCGCGAGCAGTTCTTC. It is translated as CASSLGGREQFF. The chain links TRBV5-1 to TRBJ2-1; tentatively, D is TRBD2 (5 bases). Trimming took off 0 bases at V and 10 bases at J, with 8 bases between the two ends. The CDR3 length is 12 residues. Germline assignment: CDR1 SGHRS and CDR2 YFSETQ.

This clonotype was recorded many times. This chain uses TRBV20-1 with TRBJ1-4; D remains unclear. CDR1 DFQATT and CDR2 SNEGSKA come from the germline V gene (reference sequence). V was pared by 2 bases and J by 8 bases, with 6 bases between. The CDR3 totals 11 residues. The CDR3 bases are TGCAGTGCTAGAATCCCAGAAAAACTGTTTTTT. Its protein is CSARIPEKLFF.

This clonotype was seen repeatedly, ten times or more. The rearrangement uses TRBV29-1 and TRBJ2-2; TRBD2 matches at 7 bases. Germline V CDR1 and CDR2: SQVTM, ANQGSEA. Trimming at V came to 3 bases and at J to 5 bases, leaving 3 bases not matched to a gene. The CDR3 has 13 amino acids. CDR3 coding DNA: TGCAGCGTTGACGGGGAGGGGACCGGGGAGCTGTTTTTT. Amino acids: CSVDGEGTGELFF.

In this sample, this clonotype turned up many times. The chain uses TRBV19 and TRBJ1-1; D unclear. The CDR3 is 13 residues long. With 3 bases removed from V and 5 bases from J, the gap between germline ends came to 10 bases. Germline V CDR1 and CDR2: LNHDA, SQIVND (reference sequence). The CDR3 region has the DNA TGTGCCAGTAGTATCCAGAGACTGACTGAAGCTTTCTTT. This sequence encodes CASSIQRLTEAFF.

This clonotype was seen more than once but under ten times. This may arise from a read error, as a much more abundant clone is one base away. The CDR3 sequence is CASRRNSGGDVETQYF. DNA of the CDR3: TGTGCCAGCAGACGGAATAGCGGGGGGGATGTGGAGACCCAGTACTTC. The V gene is TRBV27, the J gene TRBJ2-5; 11 bases line up with TRBD2. CDR3 size: 16 residues. CDR1 and CDR2 from the germline V gene are MNHEY and SMNVEV (reference sequence). Germline trimming cut 6 bases from V and 5 bases from J; bases unmatched to any gene: 11.

In its sample, this clonotype ranks as medium-sized. CDR3 sequence (DNA): TGTGCCAGCAGCTCCTTCGCGCAGGCAAGGGGGGGCTACACCTTC. This sequence encodes CASSSFAQARGGYTF. V usage is TRBV5-5 and J usage is TRBJ1-2, with TRBD1 as a possible D gene (6 bases). Trimming pared 3 bases from V and 8 bases from J, leaving 20 bases between. This CDR3 has 15 amino acids. Germline V CDR1 and CDR2: SGHKS, YYEKEE (reference sequence).

There are many counts of this clonotype. This sequence joins TRBV6-5 and TRBJ2-1, with 10 bases lining up with TRBD2. The trim removed 6 bases at V and 2 bases at J, leaving 4 bases unmatched. The germline CDR1 and CDR2 sequences are MNHEY and SVGAGI. This CDR3 is built from 15 residues. The CDR3 loop is CASRGLAEPYNEQFF. In DNA form, the CDR3 reads TGTGCCAGCAGAGGACTAGCGGAACCCTACAATGAGCAGTTCTTC.

This clonotype occurred many times. The chain joins TRBV14 to TRBJ2-4; either TRBD1 or TRBD2 may fit D (6 bases each). The CDR3 has 15 residues. The V and J ends lost 0 bases and 9 bases respectively, with 15 bases between them. Looked up from germline, CDR1 is SGHDN and CDR2 is FVKESK. This CDR3 reads CASSQDFGGLGIQYF. The CDR3 coding sequence is TGTGCCAGCAGCCAAGATTTTGGGGGGCTCGGCATTCAGTACTTC. Supplemented by reference TRBV14 and TRBJ2-4, the full variable domain reads EAGVTQFPSHSVIEKGQTVTLRCDPISGHDNLYWYRRVMGKEIKFLLHFVKESKQDESGMPNNRFLAERTGGTYSTLKVQPAELEDSGVYFCASSQDFGGLGIQYFGAGTRLSVL.

This clonotype was observed a few times. With a much larger clone just one base away, this may be a read error. The chain employs TRBV7-9 and TRBJ1-1; D not resolved. CDR1 is SEHNR, CDR2 FQNEAQ, per germline (reference sequence). This CDR3 is 14 amino acids long. V lost 3 bases and J lost 0, with 8 bases in between. CDR3 region: CASSLGKMNTEAFF. The CDR3 DNA is TGTGCCAGCAGCTTGGGAAAGATGAACACTGAAGCTTTCTTT.

This clonotype was seen at least ten times. The chain is built from TRBV4-3 and TRBJ1-4, with D perhaps TRBD1 (6 bases). V lost 0 bases and J lost 8, with 16 bases in between. CDR1 is LGHNA and CDR2 is YSLEER in the germline V gene. The CDR3 covers 16 residues. The CDR3 reads CASSQEATGRREKLFF. Here the CDR3 DNA reads TGCGCCAGCAGCCAAGAAGCGACAGGCAGGAGGGAAAAACTGTTTTTT.

This clonotype was counted at least ten times. The chain uses TRBV3-1 and TRBJ1-6; 7 bases agree with TRBD1. The V segment lost 1 base and the J segment 8 bases; nucleotides outside the gene matches: 2. Germline assignment: CDR1 LGHDT and CDR2 YNNKEL (reference sequence). This CDR3 region has 14 residues. CDR3 sequence: CASSQGTGYSPLHF. The CDR3 coding sequence is TGTGCCAGCAGCCAAGGGACAGGTTATTCACCCCTCCACTTT.

This clonotype was observed at least ten times. The gene calls are TRBV4-3 and TRBJ2-1; D tentatively reads TRBD1 or TRBD2 (6 bases each). The CDR3 totals 15 residues. V was pared by 3 bases and J by 6 bases, with 15 bases between. Germline values: CDR1 LGHNA, CDR2 YSLEER. The CDR3 bases are TGCGCCAGCAGCCACGGAGGGGGGACCCCCAATGAGCAGTTCTTC. Its translation: CASSHGGGTPNEQFF.

This clonotype was seen at least ten times. The CDR3 region is CASSKQGAKTDTQYF. The CDR3 nucleotides are TGTGCCAGCAGCAAACAGGGGGCAAAGACAGATACGCAGTATTTT. V is TRBV9 and J is TRBJ2-3; 9 bases match TRBD1. CDR3 length: 15 residues. J gave up 3 bases and V 4 bases, and 6 bases lay outside the gene matches. Germline assignment: CDR1 SGDLS and CDR2 YYNGEE.

This clonotype occurred many times. The chain uses TRBV20-1 and TRBJ1-6, with 10 bases aligning to TRBD1. The CDR3 is 15 amino acids. The germline gives CDR1 DFQATT, CDR2 SNEGSKA (reference sequence). J gave up 10 bases and V 0 bases, and 6 bases lay outside the gene matches. The CDR3 is CSARDKDRGFSPLHF. CDR3 coding DNA: TGCAGTGCTAGAGATAAGGACAGGGGGTTCTCACCCCTCCACTTT.

This clonotype was recorded many times. The chain is built from TRBV20-1 and TRBJ1-6, with 9 bases fitting TRBD1. Germline lookup yields CDR1 DFQATT and CDR2 SNEGSKA (reference sequence). Germline trimming cut 1 base from V and 6 bases from J; bases unmatched to any gene: 1. This CDR3 is built from 14 residues. The CDR3 DNA reads TGCAGTGCTAGAGGACAGGGGGGTAATTCACCCCTCCACTTT. Its translation: CSARGQGGNSPLHF.

This clonotype was seen at least ten times. The gene calls are TRBV7-6 and TRBJ2-7; possible D gene TRBD2, 6 bases. The CDR3 covers 14 residues. The V end lost 5 bases, the J end lost 0 bases, and 11 bases lay between the germline ends. Germline V gene sequence: CDR1 SGHVS, CDR2 FNYEAQ. CDR3 amino acids: CASSAGPISYEQYV. CDR3 coding DNA: TGTGCCAGCAGCGCGGGACCGATCTCCTACGAGCAGTACGTC.

This clonotype has more than one count but fewer than ten. The genes are TRBV28 and TRBJ1-5; no reliable D call. The CDR3 has 14 residues. The germline V gene has CDR1 MDHEN and CDR2 SYDVKM. The V and J ends lost 7 bases and 8 bases respectively, with 18 bases between them. The DNA for the CDR3 is TGTGCCAGCATCAACGGAGGCCAGACGAAGCCCCAGCATTTT. The encoded protein is CASINGGQTKPQHF.

In its sample, this clonotype was seen many times. The chain joins TRBV9 to TRBJ1-1; no definite D call. Per germline, CDR1 SGDLS and CDR2 YYNGEE. The CDR3 has 12 amino acids. V was shortened by 0 bases and J by 5 bases, with 5 bases between the two germline ends. The chain's CDR3 is CASSVAGTEAFF. The CDR3 coding sequence is TGTGCCAGCAGCGTAGCGGGAACTGAAGCTTTCTTT.

This clonotype was counted at least ten times. The V and J genes are TRBV5-1 and TRBJ2-1; 7 bases agree with TRBD2. The germline V gene encodes CDR1 SGHRS and CDR2 YFSETQ. The CDR3 loop spans 16 amino acids. V shed 10 bases and J 0 bases; nucleotides not matched to a gene: 13. CDR3: CAPPVRGEGSYNEQFF. The CDR3 DNA reads TGCGCCCCTCCGGTCCGGGGGGAGGGCTCCTACAATGAGCAGTTCTTC.

This clonotype was seen at least ten times. The chain combines TRBV4-2 with TRBJ1-1; D ambiguous. Germline CDR1 reads LGHNA; CDR2 reads YNFKEQ. Trimming cost V 0 bases and J 0 bases, with 11 bases left between them. The CDR3 extends over 16 amino acids. The CDR3 DNA reads TGTGCCAGCAGCCAAGAAACCGTGTACATGAACACTGAAGCTTTCTTT. Protein: CASSQETVYMNTEAFF.

This clonotype was seen many times. The DNA of the CDR3 is TGCAGTGCCCAACAGGGGGAGAGTCAGCCCCAGCATTTT. It encodes CSAQQGESQPQHF. V and J are TRBV20-1 and TRBJ1-5; 8 bases are a match to TRBD1. V gave up 6 bases and J gave up 6 bases; unmatched junction bases: 7. Germline V CDR1 and CDR2: DFQATT, SNEGSKA (reference sequence). The CDR3 length is 13 residues.

This clonotype was counted at least ten times. The gene calls are TRBV20-1 and TRBJ1-1; D is ambiguous. In germline, CDR1 is DFQATT, CDR2 SNEGSKA (reference sequence). This CDR3 is 13 amino acids long. The V end lost 5 bases, the J end lost 5 bases, and 15 bases lay between the germline ends. CDR3 in DNA: TGCAGTGCTCCCCCAGCGGGTGCGACTGAAGCTTTCTTT. Protein product: CSAPPAGATEAFF.

This clonotype was picked up many times. The rearrangement links TRBV10-3 to TRBJ1-1; possibly TRBD1 for D (6 bases). Trimming took off 5 bases at V and 1 base at J, with 8 bases between the two ends. CDR3 length equals 13 residues. CDR1 and CDR2 (germline): ENHRY, SYGVKD. CDR3 amino acids: CAISPQGNTEAFF. In DNA, the CDR3 is TGTGCCATCAGTCCACAGGGGAACACTGAAGCTTTCTTT.

This clonotype was picked up many times. The V gene is TRBV12-3 or TRBV12-4, the J gene TRBJ1-6; possibly TRBD1 for D (5 bases). V was clipped by 1 base and J by 6 bases, with 7 bases between them. The CDR3 extends over 14 amino acids. This CDR3 reads CASSLGQGNSPLHF. The CDR3 DNA is TGTGCCAGCAGTTTAGGGCAGGGTAATTCACCCCTCCACTTT.

This clonotype was counted at least ten times. The chain joins TRBV10-3 to TRBJ2-1; 12 bases are shared with TRBD2. V gave up 3 bases and J gave up 5 bases; unmatched junction bases: 2. This CDR3 contains 15 residues. Germline V CDR1 and CDR2: ENHRY, SYGVKD. The chain's CDR3 is CAISERLAGDNEQFF. The CDR3 DNA reads TGTGCCATCAGTGAAAGACTAGCGGGGGACAATGAGCAGTTCTTC.